This T cell receptor (beta chain) was sequenced in a study of shared clonotypes between healthy human individuals. Study-wide findings and caveats: It was expected that sequencing depth would affect clonotype sharing among donors. Rarefaction gave evidence that sorted-subset sequencing remained incomplete despite large depth. Several donors shared 4.5% to 6.5% of their naive CD4 clonotypes.

The length of the CDR3 is 17 residues. Germline loops: CDR1 SGHTA, CDR2 FQGNSA. Germline trimming cut 5 bases from V and 1 base from J; bases unmatched to any gene: 6. CD4+ cell separation produced CD45RA+ naive and CD45RA-negative memory subsets. The data were produced by immunoSEQ multiplex PCR, yet TCRdb's version contains in-frame clones alone and is incomplete. The sample yields around 2.3 million clones, almost 96% seen once. Comments on this clone: Its cognate antigen is unknown.

The V gene is TRBV7-2, the J gene TRBJ2-3; 13 nucleotides line up with TRBD2. This receptor was taken from a young man in good health. Sequenced sample: naive CD4+ T cells sorted from blood. This sample's subset: CD45RA+ positively selected. The CDR3 spells CASSRRTSGSGTDTQYF. CDR3 nucleotide sequence: TGTGCCAGCAGCCGGCGGACTAGCGGGAGTGGCACAGATACGCAGTATTTT.